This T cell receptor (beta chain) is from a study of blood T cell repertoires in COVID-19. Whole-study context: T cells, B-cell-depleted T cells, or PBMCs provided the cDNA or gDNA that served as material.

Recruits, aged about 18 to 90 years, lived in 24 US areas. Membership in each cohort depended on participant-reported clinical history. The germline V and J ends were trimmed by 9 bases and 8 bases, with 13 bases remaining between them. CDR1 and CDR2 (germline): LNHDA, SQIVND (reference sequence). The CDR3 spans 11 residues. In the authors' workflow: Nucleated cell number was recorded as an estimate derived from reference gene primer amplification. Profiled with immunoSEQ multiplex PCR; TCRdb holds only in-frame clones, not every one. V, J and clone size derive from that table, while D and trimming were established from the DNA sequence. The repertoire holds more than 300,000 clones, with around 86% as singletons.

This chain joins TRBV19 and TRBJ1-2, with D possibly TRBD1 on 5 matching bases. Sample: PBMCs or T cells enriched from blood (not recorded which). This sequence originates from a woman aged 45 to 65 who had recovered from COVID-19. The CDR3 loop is CASRDYSGYTF. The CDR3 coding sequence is TGTGCCAGCCGGGACTACTCAGGCTACACCTTC. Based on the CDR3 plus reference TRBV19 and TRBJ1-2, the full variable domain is DGGITQSPKYLFRKEGQNVTLSCEQNLNHDAMYWYRQDPGQGLRLIYYSQIVNDFQKGDIAEGYSVSREKKESFPLTVTSAQKNPTAFYLCASRDYSGYTFGSGTRLTVV.